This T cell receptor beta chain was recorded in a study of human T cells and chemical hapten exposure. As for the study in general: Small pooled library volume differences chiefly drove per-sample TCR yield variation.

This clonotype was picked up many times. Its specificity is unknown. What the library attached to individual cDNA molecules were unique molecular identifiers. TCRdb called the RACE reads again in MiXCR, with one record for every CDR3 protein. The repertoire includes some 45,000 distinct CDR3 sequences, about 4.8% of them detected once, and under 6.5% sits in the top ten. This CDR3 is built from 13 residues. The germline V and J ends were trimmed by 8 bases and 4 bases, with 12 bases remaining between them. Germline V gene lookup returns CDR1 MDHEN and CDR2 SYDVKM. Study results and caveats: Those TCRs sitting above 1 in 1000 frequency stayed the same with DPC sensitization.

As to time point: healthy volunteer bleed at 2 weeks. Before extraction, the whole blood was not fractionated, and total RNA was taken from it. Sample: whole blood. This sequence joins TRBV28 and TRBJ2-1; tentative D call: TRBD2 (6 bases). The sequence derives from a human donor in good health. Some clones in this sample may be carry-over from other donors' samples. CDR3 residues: CASGSGTYNEQFF. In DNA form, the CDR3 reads TGTGCCAGCGGATCCGGGACTTACAATGAGCAGTTCTTC.